This T cell receptor (beta chain) emerged from a study of blood T cell repertoires in COVID-19. On the study more broadly: Spain, Italy and the United States supplied samples that represented acute and convalescent COVID-19. Nucleic acid was either cDNA or gDNA, and it came from T cells, B-cell-depleted T cells, or PBMCs.

Methods used by the authors: Reference gene primer amplification in the assay estimated nucleated cell counts. Libraries were prepared by immunoSEQ multiplex PCR; TCRdb keeps only in-frame clonotypes and omits some of them. V, J and clone size reflect that table, while D and trimming were determined from the DNA. The sample contains roughly 120,000 clones, 60% to 85% of which appear only once. Trimming removed 2 bases from V and 0 bases from J, with 8 bases in between. CDR1 SQVTM and CDR2 ANQGSEA come from the germline V gene. The CDR3 totals 15 residues. A few counts support this clone. The sequencing input was peripheral blood. This receptor was identified in a human donor with acute or convalescent COVID-19. The donor label of this sample is uncertain. The chain is built from TRBV29-1 and TRBJ2-6; D not resolved. CDR3 sequence reads: CSVEFGGSGANVLTF. DNA for the CDR3: TGCAGCGTTGAATTCGGCGGCTCTGGGGCCAACGTCCTGACTTTC.